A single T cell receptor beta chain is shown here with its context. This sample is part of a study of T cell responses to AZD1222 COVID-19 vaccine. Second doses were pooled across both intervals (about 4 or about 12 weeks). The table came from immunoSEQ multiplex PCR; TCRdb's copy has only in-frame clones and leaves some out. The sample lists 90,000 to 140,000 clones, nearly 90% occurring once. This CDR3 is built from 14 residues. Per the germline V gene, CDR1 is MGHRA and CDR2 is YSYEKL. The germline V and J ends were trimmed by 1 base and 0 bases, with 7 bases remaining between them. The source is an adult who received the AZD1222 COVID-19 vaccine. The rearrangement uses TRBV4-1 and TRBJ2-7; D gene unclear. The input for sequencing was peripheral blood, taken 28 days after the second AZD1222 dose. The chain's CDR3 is CASSQGSVSYEQYF. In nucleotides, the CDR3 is TGCGCCAGCAGCCAAGGGTCTGTCTCCTACGAGCAGTACTTC.